This is a list of T cell receptor beta chains from one sample in a study of control samples from healthy donors and cancer patients. The table came from immunoSEQ multiplex PCR; TCRdb's copy has only in-frame clones and leaves some out. The profile covers some 65,000 clones, with around 84% appearing a single time and about 3.1% taken by the ten largest. The source material was PBMCs. Receptors were obtained from a woman between 50 and 59 years old with lung cancer. The CDR3 runs from the conserved cysteine through the conserved F or W. The order of the fields is clone size, J gene, V gene, D gene, CDR3 protein, CDR3 DNA. D genes are given only for firm matches. Clone size, where shown, is once, few, many, or a class for clones that have expanded.

>-|TRBJ1-2|TRBV28|-
CASSLDSRVNGYTF
TGTGCCAGCAGTTTAGACTCCAGGGTGAATGGCTACACCTTC
>-|TRBJ2-5|TRBV7-7|TRBD2
CASSLIRGGEETQYF
TGTGCCAGCAGCTTAATACGGGGGGGCGAGGAGACCCAGTACTTC
>-|TRBJ1-6|TRBV7-3|-
CASSDDGNSPLHF
TGTGCCAGCAGTGATGACGGGAATTCACCCCTCCACTTT
>once|TRBJ1-1|TRBV24-1|TRBD1
CATRAGGGTEAFF
TGTGCCACCAGAGCAGGGGGAGGCACTGAAGCTTTCTTT
>-|TRBJ2-7|TRBV30|-
CALEDPNHRLFHEQYF
TGTGCCCTGGAGGACCCTAATCACAGGTTATTCCACGAGCAGTACTTC
>-|TRBJ1-5|TRBV27|-
CASSFLSNQPQHF
TGTGCCAGCAGCTTCTTAAGCAATCAGCCCCAGCATTTT
>-|TRBJ2-1|TRBV6-2/TRBV6-3|TRBD2
CASSTSGGSYSSYNEQFF
TGTGCCAGCAGCACTAGCGGGGGCTCCTATAGCTCCTACAATGAGCAGTTCTTC
>-|TRBJ2-1|TRBV7-2|TRBD2
CASSRTSEGEQFF
TGTGCCAGCAGCCGCACTAGCGAGGGTGAGCAGTTCTTC
>-|TRBJ2-7|TRBV18|-
CASSLGQVGGEQYF
TGTGCCAGCTCCCTAGGCCAGGTAGGGGGGGAGCAGTACTTC
>-|TRBJ2-7|TRBV5-1|TRBD2
CASSLFLAGDEQYF
TGCGCCAGCAGCTTGTTTCTAGCGGGGGACGAGCAGTACTTC
>-|TRBJ1-5|TRBV6-4|-
CASSDRTRGQPQHF
TGTGCCAGCAGTGACAGAACCCGGGGGCAGCCCCAGCATTTT
>few|TRBJ2-7|TRBV4-1|TRBD1
CASSHRQGPQYEQYF
TGCGCCAGCAGCCACAGACAGGGGCCTCAGTACGAGCAGTACTTC
>once|TRBJ1-1|TRBV6-5|-
CASSYSYMNTEAFF
TGTGCCAGCAGTTATTCATACATGAACACTGAAGCTTTCTTT